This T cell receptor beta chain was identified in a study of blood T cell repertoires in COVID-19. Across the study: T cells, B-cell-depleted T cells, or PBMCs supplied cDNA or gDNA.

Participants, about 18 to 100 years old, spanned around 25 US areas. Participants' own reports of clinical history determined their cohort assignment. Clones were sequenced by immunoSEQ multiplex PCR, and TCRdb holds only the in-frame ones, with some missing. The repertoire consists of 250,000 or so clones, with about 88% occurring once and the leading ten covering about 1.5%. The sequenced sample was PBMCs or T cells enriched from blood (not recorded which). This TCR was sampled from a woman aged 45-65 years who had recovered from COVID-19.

DNA of the CDR3: TGTGCCTGGACTGAGGCCCACACTGAAGCTTTCTTT. It specifies CAWTEAHTEAFF. The chain has TRBV30 and TRBJ1-1; D remains ambiguous. Trimming removed 4 bases at V and 3 bases at J, with 9 bases between. The CDR3 is made up of 12 amino acids. Germline V gene lookup returns CDR1 GTSNPN and CDR2 SVGIG (reference sequence).